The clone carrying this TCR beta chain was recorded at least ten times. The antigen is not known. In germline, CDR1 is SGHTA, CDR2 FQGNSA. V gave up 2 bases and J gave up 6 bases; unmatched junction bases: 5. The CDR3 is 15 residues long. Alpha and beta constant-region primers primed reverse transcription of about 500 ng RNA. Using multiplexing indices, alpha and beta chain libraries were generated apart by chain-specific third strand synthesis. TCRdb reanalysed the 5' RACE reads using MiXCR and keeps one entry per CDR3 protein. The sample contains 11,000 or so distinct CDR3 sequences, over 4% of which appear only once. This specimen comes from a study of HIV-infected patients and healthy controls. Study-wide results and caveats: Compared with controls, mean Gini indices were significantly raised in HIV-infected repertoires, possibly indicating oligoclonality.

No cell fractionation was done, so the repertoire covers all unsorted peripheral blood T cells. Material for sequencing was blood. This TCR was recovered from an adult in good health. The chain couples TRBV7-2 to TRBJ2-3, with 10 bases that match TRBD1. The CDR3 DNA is TGTGCCAGCAGCTTAAGGACAGGGGGAGGCGATACGCAGTATTTT. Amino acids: CASSLRTGGGDTQYF.